This TCR beta chain was recovered during a study of cytomegalovirus exposure and HLA in healthy donors. Germline-derived CDR1 and CDR2 are SNHLY and FYNNEI. This CDR3 is built from 15 residues. The ends were cut back, 2 bases at V and 1 base at J, with 11 bases in the middle. Both 60 Vbeta primers and 13 Jbeta primers went into the PCR. The data were produced by immunoSEQ multiplex PCR, yet TCRdb's version contains in-frame clones alone and is incomplete. The sample contains about 83,000 clones, roughly 79% of which appear only once. The material sequenced was PBMCs. The receptor was isolated from a woman in her 30s in good health and CMV-seronegative. This rearrangement joins TRBV2 to TRBJ1-1; D gene unclear. The CDR3 sequence is CASSETHTANTEAFF. The CDR3 DNA reads TGTGCCAGCAGTGAAACACACACAGCGAACACTGAAGCTTTCTTT.